This TCR beta chain was retrieved from a study of T cells after yellow fever vaccination. Study at large: Preparing low-cell-number fractions relied on SMART-Seq v4 Ultra Low Input.

The CDR3 extends over 14 amino acids. Trimming left V 7 bases short and J 0 bases short, with 11 bases between. The germline V gene encodes CDR1 LNHNV and CDR2 YYDKDF (reference sequence). 5'RACE template switching added a universal primer site and UMIs to TCR cDNA. TCRdb re-derived calls from the 5' RACE reads in MiXCR, one entry per CDR3 protein. Among around 600,000 distinct CDR3 sequences, roughly an eighth were seen once, and the ten largest hold 15%. Ten or more counts support this clonotype. What it recognizes is unknown. Findings and limits, study-wide: Reappearance after the booster was seen for most primary-vaccination clones, at more than 95% CD4 and about 90% CD8.

The receptor was derived from a man aged 25-45 years who received the YFV17D yellow fever vaccine. V usage is TRBV15 and J usage is TRBJ2-3; TRBD2 is a possible D gene (5 bases). This specimen consisted of PBMCs, obtained on the day of the yellow fever booster vaccination. The CDR3 DNA reads TGTGCCACCAAACTTCCGGGAAGCACAGATACGCAGTATTTT. Translating gives CATKLPGSTDTQYF.